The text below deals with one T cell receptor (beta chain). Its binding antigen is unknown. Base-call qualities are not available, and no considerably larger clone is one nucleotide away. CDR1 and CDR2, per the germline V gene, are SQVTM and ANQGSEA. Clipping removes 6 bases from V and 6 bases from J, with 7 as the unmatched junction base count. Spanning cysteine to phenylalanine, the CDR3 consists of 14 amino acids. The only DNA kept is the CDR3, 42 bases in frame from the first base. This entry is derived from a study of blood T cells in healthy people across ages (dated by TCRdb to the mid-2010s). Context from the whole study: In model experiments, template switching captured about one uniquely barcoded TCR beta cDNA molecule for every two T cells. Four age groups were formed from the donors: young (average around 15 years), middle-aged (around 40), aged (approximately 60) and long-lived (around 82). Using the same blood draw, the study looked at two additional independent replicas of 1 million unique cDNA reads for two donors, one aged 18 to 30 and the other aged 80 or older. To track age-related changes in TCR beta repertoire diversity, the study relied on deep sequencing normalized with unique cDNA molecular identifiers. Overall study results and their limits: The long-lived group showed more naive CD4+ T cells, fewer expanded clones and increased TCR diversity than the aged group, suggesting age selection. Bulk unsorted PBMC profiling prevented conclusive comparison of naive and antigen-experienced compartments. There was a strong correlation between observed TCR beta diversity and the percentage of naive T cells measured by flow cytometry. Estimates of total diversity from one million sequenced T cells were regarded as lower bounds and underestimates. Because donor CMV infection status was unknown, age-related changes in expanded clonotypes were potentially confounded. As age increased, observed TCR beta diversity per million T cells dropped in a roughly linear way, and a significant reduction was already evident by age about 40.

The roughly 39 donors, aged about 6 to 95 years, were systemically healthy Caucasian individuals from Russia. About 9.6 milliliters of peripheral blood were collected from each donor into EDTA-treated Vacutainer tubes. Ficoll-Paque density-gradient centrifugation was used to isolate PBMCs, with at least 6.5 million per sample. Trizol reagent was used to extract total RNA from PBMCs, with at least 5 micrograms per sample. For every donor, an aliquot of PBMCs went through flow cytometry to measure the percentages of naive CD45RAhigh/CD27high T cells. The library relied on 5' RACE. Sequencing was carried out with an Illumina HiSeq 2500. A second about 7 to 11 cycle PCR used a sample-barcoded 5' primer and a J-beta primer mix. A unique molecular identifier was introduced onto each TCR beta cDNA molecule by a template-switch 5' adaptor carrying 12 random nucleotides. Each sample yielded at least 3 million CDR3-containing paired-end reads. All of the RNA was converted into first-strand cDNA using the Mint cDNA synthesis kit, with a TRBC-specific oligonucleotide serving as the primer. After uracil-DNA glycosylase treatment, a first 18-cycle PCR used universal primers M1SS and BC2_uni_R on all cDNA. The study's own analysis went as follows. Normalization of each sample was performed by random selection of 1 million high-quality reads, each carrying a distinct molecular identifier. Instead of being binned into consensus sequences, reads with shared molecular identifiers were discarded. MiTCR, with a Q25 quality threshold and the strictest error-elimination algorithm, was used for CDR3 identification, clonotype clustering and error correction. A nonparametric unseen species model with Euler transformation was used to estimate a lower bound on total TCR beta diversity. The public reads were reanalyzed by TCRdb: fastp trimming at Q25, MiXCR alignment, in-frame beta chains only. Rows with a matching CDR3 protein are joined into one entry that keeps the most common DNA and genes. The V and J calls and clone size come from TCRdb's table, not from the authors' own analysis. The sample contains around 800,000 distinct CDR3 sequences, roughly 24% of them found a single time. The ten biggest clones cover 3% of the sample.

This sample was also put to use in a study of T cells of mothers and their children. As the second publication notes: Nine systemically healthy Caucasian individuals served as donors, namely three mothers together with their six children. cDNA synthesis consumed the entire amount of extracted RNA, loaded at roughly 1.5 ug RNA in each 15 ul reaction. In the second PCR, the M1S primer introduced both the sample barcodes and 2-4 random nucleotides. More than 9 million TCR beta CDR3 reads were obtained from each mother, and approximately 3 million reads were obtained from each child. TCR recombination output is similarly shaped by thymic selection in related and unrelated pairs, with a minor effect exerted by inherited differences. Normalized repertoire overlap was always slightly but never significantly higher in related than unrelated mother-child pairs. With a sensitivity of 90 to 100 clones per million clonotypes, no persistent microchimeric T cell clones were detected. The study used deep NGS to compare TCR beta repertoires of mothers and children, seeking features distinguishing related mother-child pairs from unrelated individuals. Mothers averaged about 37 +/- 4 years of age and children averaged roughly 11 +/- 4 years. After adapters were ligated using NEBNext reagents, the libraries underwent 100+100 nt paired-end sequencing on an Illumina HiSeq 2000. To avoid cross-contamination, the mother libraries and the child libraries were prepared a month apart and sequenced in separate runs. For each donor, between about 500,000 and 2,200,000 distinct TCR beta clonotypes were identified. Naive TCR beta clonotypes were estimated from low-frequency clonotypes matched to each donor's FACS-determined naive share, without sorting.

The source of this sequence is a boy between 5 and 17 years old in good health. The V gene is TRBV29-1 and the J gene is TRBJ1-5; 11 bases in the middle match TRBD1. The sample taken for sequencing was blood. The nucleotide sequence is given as TGCAGCGTGGCCGGACAGGGGGCCACTCAGCCCCAGCATTTT. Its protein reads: CSVAGQGATQPQHF. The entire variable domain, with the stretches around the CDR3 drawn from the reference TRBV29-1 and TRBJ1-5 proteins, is SAVISQKPSRDICQRGTSLTIQCQVDSQVTMMFWYRQQPGQSLTLIATANQGSEATYESGFVIDKFPISRPNLTFSTLTVSNMSPEDSSIYLCSVAGQGATQPQHFGDGTRLSIL.